This T cell receptor (beta chain) was recorded in a study of blood T cell repertoires in COVID-19. Profiling relied on immunoSEQ multiplex PCR, and the TCRdb table lists in-frame clones only, not all of them. The repertoire consists of about 250,000 clones, with 65% to 90% occurring once and the leading ten covering less than 2%. Resolution of symptoms, clearance, or two negative PCRs was present in recovered Cohort 3 donors. Germline CDR1 KGHSH, CDR2 LQKENI. There are 16 residues in the CDR3. V was pared by 8 bases and J by 2 bases, with 13 bases of the junction left unmatched. Sequencing was done on a sample of PBMCs or T cells enriched from blood (not recorded which). J is TRBJ2-7 and V is TRBV18; 9 nucleotides match TRBD2. This sequence originates from a man aged 35 to 55 who had recovered from COVID-19. The CDR3 DNA is TGTGCCAGCGCACAACTAGCGGGTCTCAGGGCCTACGAGCAGTACTTC. Translation: CASAQLAGLRAYEQYF.